The clone carrying this TCR beta chain was observed at least ten times. Its matching antigen is unknown. The record originates from a study of spatial heterogeneity in lung cancer. Study results and limitations: Expanded alpha and beta TCR counts within tumors tracked tumor mutation counts.

The CDR3 contains 14 residues. Per the germline V gene, CDR1 is SGHVS and CDR2 is FQNEAQ. The V and J ends lost 6 bases and 1 base respectively, with 10 bases between them. TCRdb re-analysed the 5' RACE reads in MiXCR, keeping a single row per CDR3 protein. The sample has 20,000 to 25,000 distinct CDR3 sequences, less than 5% seen once. Documented time point: sample taken at primary tumor resection. The source was lung tumor tissue, collected at surgery. The TCR originated in a male donor with early-stage non-small cell lung cancer. This chain joins TRBV7-8 and TRBJ1-3; D uncertain. CDR3 in amino acids: CASSLLISGNTIYF. DNA for the CDR3: TGTGCCAGCAGTCTGTTGATTTCTGGAAACACCATATATTTT.